The clone carrying this TCR beta chain was seen only once. This specimen belongs to a study of T cell changes during pregnancy in multiple sclerosis. Assay: immunoSEQ multiplex PCR; the TCRdb copy retains only in-frame clones and omits some. The sample lists 67,000 or so clones; around 92% were seen once. The CDR3 runs 20 residues. Trimming at V came to 4 bases and at J to 2 bases, leaving 20 bases not matched to a gene. Germline V lookup: CDR1 SGDLS, CDR2 YYNGEE. The sequencing used CD8+ T cells from peripheral blood mononuclear cells, collected in the third trimester of pregnancy. The chain combines TRBV9 with TRBJ2-3; the match to TRBD2 covers 9 bases. The receptor comes from a female donor in good health, enrolled as a control in a pregnancy study. Here the CDR3 reads CASSFRIGTSLPPSTDTQYF. The CDR3 coding sequence is TGTGCCAGCAGCTTCCGGATAGGGACTAGCTTACCGCCCTCCACAGATACGCAGTATTTT.